This TCR beta chain was sequenced for a study of regulatory T cells in long-lasting Graves disease. The CDR3 length is 12 residues. Trimming removed 2 bases at V and 5 bases at J, with 6 bases between. Looked up from germline, CDR1 is ENHRY and CDR2 is SYGVKD. Time point: newly diagnosed GD, antithyroid drugs for less than 3 months. The TCR library was prepared using RNA isolated from PBMCs. It was American Thyroid Association guidelines that determined Graves' disease diagnosis. According to the study, TCR beta libraries were built with iRepertoire HTBI primers and CDR3-region Arm-PCR. TCRdb reprocessed the multiplex PCR reads with MiXCR, giving one entry per CDR3 protein. The data show a few hundred thousand distinct CDR3 sequences, roughly 10% seen once. This clonotype was picked up many times. This sample was shared with a second study, whose subject was T cells in Graves' hyperthyroidism and ophthalmopathy. That work contributes: Among the patients, aged 18 to 65, hyperthyroidism was newly diagnosed and had lasted under 2 months.

The V gene is TRBV10-3, the J gene TRBJ1-2; no clear D. The TCR comes from a young woman with Graves disease. The material sequenced was peripheral blood mononuclear cells (PBMCs), taken at new diagnosis, from a patient treated with antithyroid drugs. The CDR3 region has the DNA TGTGCCATCAGTGAGAAAATGTATGGCTACACCTTC. Protein: CAISEKMYGYTF.